This T cell receptor beta chain was obtained from a study of human T cells and chemical hapten exposure. Time point: pre-sensitization, week 0. Treatment given: therapeutic diphenylcyclopropenone sensitization with weekly scalp DPC. Per germline, CDR1 SGHRS and CDR2 YFSETQ. The germline V and J ends were trimmed by 0 bases and 0 bases, with 12 bases remaining between them. The CDR3 spans 16 residues. The library put unique molecular identifiers onto individual cDNA molecules. A single record per CDR3 protein comes from TCRdb applying MiXCR to the RACE reads. Among tens of thousands of distinct CDR3 sequences listed, 13% to 15% were seen once. This clonotype was observed a few times.

The genes are TRBV5-1 and TRBJ1-1; a weak D match, TRBD1 (5 bases). The source material was whole blood, sampled in connection with sensitization to the hapten diphenylcyclopropenone (DPC). This receptor was taken from a woman in her forties or fifties with alopecia areata. Some clones in this sample may be carry-over from other donors' samples. The DNA for the CDR3 is TGCGCCAGCAGCTTGGTTGGGGCAGCCTTGAACACTGAAGCTTTCTTT. It translates to CASSLVGAALNTEAFF.